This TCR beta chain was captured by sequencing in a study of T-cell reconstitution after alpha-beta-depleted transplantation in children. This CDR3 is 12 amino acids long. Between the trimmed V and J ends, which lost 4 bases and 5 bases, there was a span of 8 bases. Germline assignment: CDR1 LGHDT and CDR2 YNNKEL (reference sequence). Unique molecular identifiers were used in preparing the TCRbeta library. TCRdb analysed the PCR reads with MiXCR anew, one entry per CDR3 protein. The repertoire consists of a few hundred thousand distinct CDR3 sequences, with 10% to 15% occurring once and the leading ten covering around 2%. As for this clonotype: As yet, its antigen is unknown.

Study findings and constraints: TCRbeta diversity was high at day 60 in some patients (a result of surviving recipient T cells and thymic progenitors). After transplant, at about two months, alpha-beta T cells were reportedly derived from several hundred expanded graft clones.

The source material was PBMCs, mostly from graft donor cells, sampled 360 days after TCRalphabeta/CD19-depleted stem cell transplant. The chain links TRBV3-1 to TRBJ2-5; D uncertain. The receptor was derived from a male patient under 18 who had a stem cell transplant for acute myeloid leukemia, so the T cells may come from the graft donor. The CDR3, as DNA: TGTGCCAGCAGCCCTATGACGGAGACCCAGTACTTC. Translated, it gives CASSPMTETQYF.